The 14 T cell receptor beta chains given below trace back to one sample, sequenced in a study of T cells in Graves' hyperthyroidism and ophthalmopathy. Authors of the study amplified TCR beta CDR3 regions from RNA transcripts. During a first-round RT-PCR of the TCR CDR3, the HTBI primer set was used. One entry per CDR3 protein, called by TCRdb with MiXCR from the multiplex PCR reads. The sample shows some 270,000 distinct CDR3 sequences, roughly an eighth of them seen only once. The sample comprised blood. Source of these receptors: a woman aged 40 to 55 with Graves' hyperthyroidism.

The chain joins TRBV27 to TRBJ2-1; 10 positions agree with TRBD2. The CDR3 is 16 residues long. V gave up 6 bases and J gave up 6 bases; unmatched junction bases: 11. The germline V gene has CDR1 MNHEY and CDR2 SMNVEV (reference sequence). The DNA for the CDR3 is TGTGCCAGCAGCCCTGGCGCCAGCGGGAGGGCCAATGAGCAGTTCTTC. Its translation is CASSPGASGRANEQFF.

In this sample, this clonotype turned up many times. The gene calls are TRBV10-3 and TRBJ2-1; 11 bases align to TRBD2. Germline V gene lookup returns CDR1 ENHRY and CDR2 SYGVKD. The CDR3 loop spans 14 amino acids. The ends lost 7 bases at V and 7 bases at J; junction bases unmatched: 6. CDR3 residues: CAIKGLAGGNEQFF. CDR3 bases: TGTGCCATCAAGGGCCTAGCGGGGGGAAATGAGCAGTTCTTC.

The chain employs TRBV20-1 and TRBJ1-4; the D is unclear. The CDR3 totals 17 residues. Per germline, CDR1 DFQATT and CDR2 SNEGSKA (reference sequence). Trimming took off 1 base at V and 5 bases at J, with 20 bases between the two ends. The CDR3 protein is CSARGFTVDPLNEKLFF. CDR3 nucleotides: TGCAGTGCTAGAGGGTTCACGGTTGATCCTCTAAATGAAAAACTGTTTTTT.

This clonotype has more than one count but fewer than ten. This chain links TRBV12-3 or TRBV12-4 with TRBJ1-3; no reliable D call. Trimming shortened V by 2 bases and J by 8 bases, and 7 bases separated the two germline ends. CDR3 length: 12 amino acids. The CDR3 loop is CASSLQIHTIYF. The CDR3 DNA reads TGTGCCAGCAGTTTACAGATCCACACCATATATTTT.

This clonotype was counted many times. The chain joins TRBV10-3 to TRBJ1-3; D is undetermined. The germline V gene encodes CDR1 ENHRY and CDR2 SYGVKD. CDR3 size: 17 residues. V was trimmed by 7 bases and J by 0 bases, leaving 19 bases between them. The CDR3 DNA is TGTGCCATCAAAAGAGGAGCCGGAACCATCTCTGGAAACACCATATATTTT. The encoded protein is CAIKRGAGTISGNTIYF.

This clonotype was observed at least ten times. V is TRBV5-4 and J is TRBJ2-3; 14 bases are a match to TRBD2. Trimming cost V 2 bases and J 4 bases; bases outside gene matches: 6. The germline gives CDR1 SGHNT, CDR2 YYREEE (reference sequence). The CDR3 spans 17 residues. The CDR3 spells CASSFRPGLAGADTQYF. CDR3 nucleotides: TGTGCCAGCAGCTTCCGTCCGGGACTAGCGGGAGCAGATACGCAGTATTTT.

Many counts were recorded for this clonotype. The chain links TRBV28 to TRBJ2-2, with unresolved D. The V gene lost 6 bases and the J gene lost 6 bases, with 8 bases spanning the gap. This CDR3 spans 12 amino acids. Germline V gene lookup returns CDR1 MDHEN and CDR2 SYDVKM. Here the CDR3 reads CASSHNPGELFF. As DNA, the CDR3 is TGTGCCAGCAGCCATAATCCCGGGGAGCTGTTTTTT.

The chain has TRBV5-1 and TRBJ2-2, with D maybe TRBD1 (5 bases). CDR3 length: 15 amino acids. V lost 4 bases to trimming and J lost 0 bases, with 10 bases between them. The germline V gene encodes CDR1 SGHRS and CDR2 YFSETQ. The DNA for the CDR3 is TGCGCCAGCAGCCCACAGGAGCCGAACACCGGGGAGCTGTTTTTT. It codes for CASSPQEPNTGELFF.

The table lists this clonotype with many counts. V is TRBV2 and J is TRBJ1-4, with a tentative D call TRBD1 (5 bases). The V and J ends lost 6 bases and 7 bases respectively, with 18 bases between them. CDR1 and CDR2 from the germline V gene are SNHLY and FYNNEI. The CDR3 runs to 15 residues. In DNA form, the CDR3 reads TGTGCCAGCAGCTATGGACCTACGGGGGGTGAAAAACTGTTTTTT. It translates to CASSYGPTGGEKLFF. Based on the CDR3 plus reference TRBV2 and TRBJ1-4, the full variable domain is EPEVTQTPSHQVTQMGQEVILRCVPISNHLYFYWYRQILGQKVEFLVSFYNNEISEKSEIFDDQFSVERPDGSNFTLKIRSTKLEDSAMYFCASSYGPTGGEKLFFGSGTQLSVL.

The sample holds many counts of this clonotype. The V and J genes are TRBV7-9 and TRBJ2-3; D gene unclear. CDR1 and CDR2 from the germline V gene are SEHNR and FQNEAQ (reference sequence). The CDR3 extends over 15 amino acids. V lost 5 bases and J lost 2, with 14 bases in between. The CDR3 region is CASSERPSHTDTQYF. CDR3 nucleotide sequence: TGTGCCAGCAGCGAACGGCCTAGTCACACAGATACGCAGTATTTT.

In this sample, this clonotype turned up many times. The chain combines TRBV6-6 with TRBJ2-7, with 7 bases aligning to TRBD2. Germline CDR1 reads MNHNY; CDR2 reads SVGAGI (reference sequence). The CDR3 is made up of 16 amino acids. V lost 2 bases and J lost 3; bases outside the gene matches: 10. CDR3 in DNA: TGTGCCAGCAGTTACACAGGTGGGAGGGCAGGCTACGAGCAGTACTTC. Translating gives CASSYTGGRAGYEQYF.

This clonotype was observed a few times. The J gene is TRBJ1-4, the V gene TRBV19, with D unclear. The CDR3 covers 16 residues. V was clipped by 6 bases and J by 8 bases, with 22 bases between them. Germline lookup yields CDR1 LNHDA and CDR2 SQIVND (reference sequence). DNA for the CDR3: TGTGCCAGTAGGGGAAGAGGGAACCCAAGTCGGGAAAAACTGTTTTTT. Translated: CASRGRGNPSREKLFF.

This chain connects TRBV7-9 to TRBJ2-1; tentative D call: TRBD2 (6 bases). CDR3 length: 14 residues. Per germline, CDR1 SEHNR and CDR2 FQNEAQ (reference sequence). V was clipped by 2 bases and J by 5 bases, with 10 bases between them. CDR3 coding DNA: TGTGCCAGCAGCTTAATCGGGGGTGACAATGAGCAGTTCTTC. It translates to CASSLIGGDNEQFF.

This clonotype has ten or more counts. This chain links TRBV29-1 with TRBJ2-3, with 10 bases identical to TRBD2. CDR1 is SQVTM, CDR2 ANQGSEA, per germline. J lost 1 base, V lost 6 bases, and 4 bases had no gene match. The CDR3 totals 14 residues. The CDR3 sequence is CSVAGLAGTDTQYF. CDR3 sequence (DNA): TGCAGCGTCGCTGGACTAGCGGGCACAGATACGCAGTATTTT.